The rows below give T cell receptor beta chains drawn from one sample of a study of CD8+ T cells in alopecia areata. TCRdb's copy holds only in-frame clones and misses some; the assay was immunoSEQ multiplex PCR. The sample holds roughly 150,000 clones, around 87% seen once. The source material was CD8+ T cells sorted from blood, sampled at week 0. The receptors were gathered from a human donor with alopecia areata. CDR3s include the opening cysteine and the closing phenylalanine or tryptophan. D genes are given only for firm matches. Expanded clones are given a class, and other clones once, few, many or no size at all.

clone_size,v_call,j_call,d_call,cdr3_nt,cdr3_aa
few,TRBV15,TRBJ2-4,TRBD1,TGTGCCACCAGCGGGGACAGGGTTGGAAACATTCAGTACTTC,CATSGDRVGNIQYF
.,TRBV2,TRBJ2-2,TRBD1,TGTGCCAGCAGTGAAACCCCCGGGACAGGGGACACCGGGGAGCTGTTTTTT,CASSETPGTGDTGELFF
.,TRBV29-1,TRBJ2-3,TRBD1,TGCAGCGTTGGGGGACAGGGGGTAGATGGTGATACGCAGTATTTT,CSVGGQGVDGDTQYF
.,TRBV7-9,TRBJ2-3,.,TGTGCCAGCAGCCGACGGTATACGCAGTATTTT,CASSRRYTQYF
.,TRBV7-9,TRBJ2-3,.,TGTGCCAGCAGCTCGGAAAACACAGATACGCAGTATTTT,CASSSENTDTQYF
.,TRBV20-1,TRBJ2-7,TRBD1,TGCAGTGCCAGACAGGGCTACGAGCAGTACTTC,CSARQGYEQYF
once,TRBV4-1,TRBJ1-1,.,TGCGCCAGCAGCCAAGGGGGCTCTGAAGCTTTCTTT,CASSQGGSEAFF
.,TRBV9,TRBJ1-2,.,TGTGCCAGCAGCGTAGCACTAGACGGACAGAACTATGGCTACACCTTC,CASSVALDGQNYGYTF
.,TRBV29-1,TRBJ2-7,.,TGCAGCGTTGAAGATAGTCGGAGCTACGAGCAGTACTTC,CSVEDSRSYEQYF
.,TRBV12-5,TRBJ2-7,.,TGTGCTAGTGGTTTACAGGGCTCCTACGAGCAGTACTTC,CASGLQGSYEQYF
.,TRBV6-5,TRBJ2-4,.,TGTGCCAGCAGTTTTATGAGATTAGCCAAAAACATTCAGTACTTC,CASSFMRLAKNIQYF
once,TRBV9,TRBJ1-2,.,TGTGCCAGCAGCGTAGTAGCAGATGGCTACACCTTC,CASSVVADGYTF
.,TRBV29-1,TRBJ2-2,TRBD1,TGCAGCGTTGAAGGGACAGGGACCAACACCGGGGAGCTGTTTTTT,CSVEGTGTNTGELFF
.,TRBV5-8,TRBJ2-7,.,TGTGCCAGCAGCTTGGAACAGGTAGAAATCGAGCAGTACTTC,CASSLEQVEIEQYF
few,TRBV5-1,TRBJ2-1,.,TGCGCCAGCAGCTTGGTAGCCAATGAGCAGTTCTTC,CASSLVANEQFF
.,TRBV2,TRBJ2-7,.,TGTGCCAGCAGTAGTAACGACAGCCCCTCCTACGAGCAGTACTTC,CASSSNDSPSYEQYF
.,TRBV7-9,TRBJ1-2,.,TGTGCCAGCAGCTACGCGAATCACTATGGCTACACCTTC,CASSYANHYGYTF
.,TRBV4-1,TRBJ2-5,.,TGCGCCAGCAGCCCTGAAATCCAAGAGACCCAGTACTTC,CASSPEIQETQYF
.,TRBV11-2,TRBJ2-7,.,TGTGCCAGCAGCTTAGGATCCTACGAGCAGTACTTC,CASSLGSYEQYF
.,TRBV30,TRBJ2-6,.,TGTGCCTGGAGTTTAGGATCTGGGGCCAACGTCCTGACTTTC,CAWSLGSGANVLTF
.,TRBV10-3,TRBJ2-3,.,TGTGCCATCAGTGAGGAAGGTCATCGTGCAGATACGCAGTATTTT,CAISEEGHRADTQYF
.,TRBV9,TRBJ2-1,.,TGTGCCAGCAGCGTAGCCAGCCCCGCCTACAATGAGCAGTTCTTC,CASSVASPAYNEQFF
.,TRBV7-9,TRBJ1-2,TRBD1,TGTGCCAGCAGCTCGGGGACAGGGGGCGTCTATGGCTACACCTTC,CASSSGTGGVYGYTF
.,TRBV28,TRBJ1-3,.,TGTGCCAGCAACTTATCAGGGACTTCGAACACCATATATTTT,CASNLSGTSNTIYF
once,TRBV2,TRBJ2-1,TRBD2,TGTGCCATCAGGGATCCCGGGGGGGATGAGCAGTTCTTC,CAIRDPGGDEQFF
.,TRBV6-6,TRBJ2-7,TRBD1,TGTGCCAGCAGTCGATCGACAGGGGACGTGGACGAGCAGTACTTC,CASSRSTGDVDEQYF
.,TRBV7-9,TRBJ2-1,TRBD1,TGTGCCAGCAGCTATCAACCGGGACAGGGGCTCAATGAGCAGTTCTTC,CASSYQPGQGLNEQFF
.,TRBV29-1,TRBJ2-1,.,TGCAGCGTTGAAGGGCAGATTTCCTACAATGAGCAGTTCTTC,CSVEGQISYNEQFF
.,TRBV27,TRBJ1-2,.,TGTGCCAGCAGTTATGCAGGGTCAGGCTATGGCTACACCTTC,CASSYAGSGYGYTF
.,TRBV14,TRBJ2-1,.,TGTGCCAGCAGCCAAGAAGAGTGGGTCTCCTACAATGAGCAGTTCTTC,CASSQEEWVSYNEQFF
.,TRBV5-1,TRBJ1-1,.,TGCGCCAGCAGCTACCTGACGGGGAACACTGAAGCTTTCTTT,CASSYLTGNTEAFF
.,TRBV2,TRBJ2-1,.,TGTGCCAGCAGGAGCAATGAGCAGTTCTTC,CASRSNEQFF
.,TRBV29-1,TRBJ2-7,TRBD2,TGCAGCGTTGAAGGGCTAGCGGGGGGGTCCTACGAGCAGTACTTC,CSVEGLAGGSYEQYF
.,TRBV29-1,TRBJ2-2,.,TGCAGCGCCGCTGGGGTGGAACCCACCGGGGAGCTGTTTTTT,CSAAGVEPTGELFF
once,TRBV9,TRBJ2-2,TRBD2,TGTGCCAGCAGCGGAACTAGCGGGAGTATAGGCGGGGAGCTGTTTTTT,CASSGTSGSIGGELFF
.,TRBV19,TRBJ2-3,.,TGTGCCAGTAGTATAGCACAAAGCAGCACAGATACGCAGTATTTT,CASSIAQSSTDTQYF
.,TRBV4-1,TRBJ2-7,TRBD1,TGCGCCAGCAGCCCCGAGGGACAGGGAAGCTACGAGCAGTACTTC,CASSPEGQGSYEQYF
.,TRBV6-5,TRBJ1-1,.,TGTGCCAGCAGTTATAGTCGGGGATCTGAAGCTTTCTTT,CASSYSRGSEAFF
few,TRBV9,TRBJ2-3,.,TGTGCCAGCAGCGTGTATTCGGAGTATACAGATACGCAGTATTTT,CASSVYSEYTDTQYF
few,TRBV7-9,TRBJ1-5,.,TGTGCCAGCAGCTTGGACGCAGGGAATCAGCCCCAGCATTTT,CASSLDAGNQPQHF
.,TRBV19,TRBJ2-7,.,TGTGCCAGTAGTCCTAGAGGCTCCTACGAGCAGTACTTC,CASSPRGSYEQYF
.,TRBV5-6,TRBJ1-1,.,TGTGCCAGCGCCCCGAGGGGGGGAACTGAAGCTTTCTTT,CASAPRGGTEAFF
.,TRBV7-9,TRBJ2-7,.,TGTGCCAGCAGCTTAGAGTACGAGCAGTACTTC,CASSLEYEQYF
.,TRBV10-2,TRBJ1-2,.,TGCGCCAGCGTGGGTGTAAGAGGCTACACCTTC,CASVGVRGYTF
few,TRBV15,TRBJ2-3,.,TGTGCCACCAGCCCACGTCGGAACCCGTCAGATACGCAGTATTTT,CATSPRRNPSDTQYF
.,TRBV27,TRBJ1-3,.,TGTGCCAGCAGTCGTTCGGACAGATTTCAGGACACCATATATTTT,CASSRSDRFQDTIYF
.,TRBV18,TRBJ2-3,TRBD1,TGTGCCAGCTCACCGGTAGGACAGGGCACAGATACGCAGTATTTT,CASSPVGQGTDTQYF
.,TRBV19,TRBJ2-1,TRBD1,TGTGCCAGTAGTCCACAGACAGGGGCCTACAATGAGCAGTTCTTC,CASSPQTGAYNEQFF
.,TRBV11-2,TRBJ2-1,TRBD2,TGTGCCAGCAGCGCGTCTAGCGGTAGCTCCTACAATGAGCAGTTCTTC,CASSASSGSSYNEQFF
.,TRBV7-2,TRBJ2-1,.,TGTGCCAGCAGCCCCGACTACAATGAGCAGTTCTTC,CASSPDYNEQFF
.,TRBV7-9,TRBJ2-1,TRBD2,TGTGCCAGCAGCGTTAATGCGGGAGGTGAGCAGTTCTTC,CASSVNAGGEQFF
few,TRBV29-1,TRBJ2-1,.,TGCAGCGTTGAAGATGCTATTCGCAGCACCTCCAATGAGCAGTTCTTC,CSVEDAIRSTSNEQFF
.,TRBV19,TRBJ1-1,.,TGTGCCAGTAGTATAGTTGAGAACACTGAAGCTTTCTTT,CASSIVENTEAFF
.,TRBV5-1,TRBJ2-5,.,TGCGCCAGCAGCTTGGCCTTGTCCTTAGAGACCCAGTACTTC,CASSLALSLETQYF
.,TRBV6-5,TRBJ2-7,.,TGTGCCAGCAATCCCCGGGACGGGAGCTCCTACGAGCAGTACTTC,CASNPRDGSSYEQYF